The 22 T cell receptor beta chains below all came from one sample that was sequenced in a study of blood T cell repertoires in COVID-19. Some clones are missing from TCRdb's copy, which holds only in-frame ones; the method was immunoSEQ multiplex PCR. The sample lists just under 150,000 clones, approximately 84% occurring once. The sequencing input was peripheral blood. The receptors were sampled from a human donor with acute or convalescent COVID-19. The donor label of this sample is uncertain.

V gene TRBV28 combines with J gene TRBJ1-1, with TRBD1 matching over 7 bases. The ends lost 9 bases at V and 3 bases at J; junction bases unmatched: 7. This CDR3 is 13 amino acids long. Germline V lookup: CDR1 MDHEN, CDR2 SYDVKM. The CDR3 DNA reads TGTGCCAGTCGTACAGGGGTGGACACTGAAGCTTTCTTT. Its translation is CASRTGVDTEAFF.

The chain uses TRBV6-6 and TRBJ2-7; 9 bases align to TRBD1. Germline CDR1 and CDR2: MNHNY and SVGAGI (reference sequence). V was pared by 6 bases and J by 3 bases, with 9 bases of the junction left unmatched. The CDR3 loop spans 15 amino acids. The CDR3 nucleotides are TGTGCCAGCAGCAATTATGGGACAGGGAACTACGAGCAGTACGTC. This translates into CASSNYGTGNYEQYV.

This chain uses TRBV11-2 with TRBJ1-3; 9 nucleotides line up with TRBD1. The CDR3 has 15 residues. Germline V CDR1 and CDR2: SGHAT, FQNNGV. V trimming: 4 bases; J trimming: 2 bases; junction bases outside the gene matches: 3. CDR3 sequence reads: CASSSRQGAGNTIYF. The CDR3 DNA reads TGTGCCAGCAGCTCCCGACAGGGGGCTGGAAACACCATATATTTT.

This chain links TRBV21-1 with TRBJ2-7; TRBD2 was called by the table and not checked on the DNA. TRBV21-1 is marked as a pseudogene. CDR3 size: 15 residues. The chain's CDR3 is CARRPAGLPSYEQYF. CDR3 sequence (DNA): TGTGCCAGGCGCCCGGCGGGGTTACCCTCCTACGAGCAGTACTTC.

V and J are TRBV19 and TRBJ1-1; D not certain. This CDR3 has 13 amino acids. Germline V CDR1 and CDR2: LNHDA, SQIVND (reference sequence). V lost 5 bases to trimming and J lost 0 bases, with 7 bases between them. The CDR3 bases are TGTGCCAGTAGTGTCGGGTTGAACACTGAAGCTTTCTTT. Translation gives CASSVGLNTEAFF.

V gene TRBV7-3 combines with J gene TRBJ2-7, with 7 bases aligning to TRBD1. Trimming took 5 bases from V and 6 from J; bases not matched to a gene: 10. This CDR3 spans 14 amino acids. Germline CDR1 is SGHTA and CDR2 is FQGTGA. The CDR3: CASSPGQDFIEQYF. The CDR3 DNA reads as TGTGCCAGCAGCCCAGGACAGGATTTCATCGAGCAGTACTTC.

V gene TRBV3-1 (or the pseudogene TRBV3-2) combines with J gene TRBJ1-5; 8 nucleotides line up with TRBD1. CDR3 size: 15 residues. The V gene end was trimmed by 4 bases and the J gene end by 3 bases; junction bases not matched to a gene: 5. CDR1 and CDR2 (germline): LGHDT, YNNKEL (reference sequence). This CDR3 reads CASSLTGGANQPQHF. For the CDR3, the DNA is TGTGCCAGCAGCCTTACAGGGGGGGCCAATCAGCCCCAGCATTTT.

The J gene is TRBJ1-1, the V gene TRBV7-3; the match to TRBD1 covers 7 bases. Losses at the gene ends were 1 base for V and 0 bases for J; bases not matched to a gene: 11. Germline V lookup: CDR1 SGHTA, CDR2 FQGTGA. The CDR3 covers 18 residues. The CDR3 sequence: CASSLIPGGGHMNTEAFF. In nucleotides, the CDR3 is TGTGCCAGCAGCTTAATCCCAGGGGGAGGACACATGAACACTGAAGCTTTCTTT. The full variable domain, its missing parts supplied by reference TRBV7-3 and TRBJ1-1, is GAGVSQTPSNKVTEKGKYVELRCDPISGHTALYWYRQSLGQGPEFLIYFQGTGAADDSGLPNDRFFAVRPEGSVSTLKIQRTERGDSAVYLCASSLIPGGGHMNTEAFFGQGTRLTVV.

This clone was counted between two and nine times. The rearrangement uses TRBV7-9 and TRBJ1-2; TRBD1 matches at 11 bases. V shed 11 bases, J shed 2 bases, and the junction held 4 bases outside the gene matches. CDR1 and CDR2 (germline): SEHNR, FQNEAQ (reference sequence). This CDR3 is 13 amino acids long. The CDR3: CAAGTGGNYGYTF. As DNA, the CDR3 is TGTGCCGCCGGGACAGGGGGAAACTATGGCTACACCTTC.

J is TRBJ1-2 and V is TRBV10-2; TRBD1 might be the D (6 bases). V was pared by 2 bases and J by 3 bases, with 10 bases between. The CDR3 runs to 14 residues. From germline, CDR1 is WSHSY and CDR2 SAAADI. The CDR3 protein is CASSEGQFYYGYTF. In DNA form, the CDR3 reads TGCGCCAGCAGTGAGGGACAGTTTTACTATGGCTACACCTTC.

The chain is built from TRBV30 and TRBJ2-7; D ambiguous. Trimming took off 5 bases at V and 6 bases at J, with 17 bases between the two ends. From germline, CDR1 is GTSNPN and CDR2 SVGIG (reference sequence). The CDR3 extends over 13 amino acids. The DNA for the CDR3 is TGTGCCTGGGACCCCGAGCCCTCTCGCGAGCAGTACTTC. Translation gives CAWDPEPSREQYF.

The chain has TRBV28 and TRBJ2-7; 8 positions agree with TRBD1. The CDR3 loop spans 14 amino acids. V lost 8 bases to trimming and J lost 3 bases; unmatched junction nucleotides: 9. The germline CDR1 and CDR2 sequences are MDHEN and SYDVKM. The CDR3 loop reads CASGDADRDYEQYF. CDR3 sequence (DNA): TGTGCCAGCGGCGATGCGGACAGGGACTACGAGCAGTACTTC.

The chain combines TRBV23-1 with TRBJ2-7; TRBD1 agrees at 7 bases. TRBV23-1 is an ORF, with its function uncertain. V gave up 7 bases and J gave up 0 bases; unmatched junction bases: 9. The CDR3 length is 15 residues. CDR3: CASTKTTGDSYEQYV. CDR3 DNA: TGCGCCAGCACCAAAACTACAGGGGACTCCTACGAGCAGTACGTC.

The V call is TRBV7-2, the J call TRBJ2-1; 8 bases match TRBD1. The CDR3 is 15 residues long. V gave up 5 bases and J gave up 0 bases; unmatched junction bases: 3. Germline V gene data show CDR1 as SGHTA and CDR2 as FQGNSA. As DNA, the CDR3 is TGTGCCAGCAGCCGGACAGGGAGCTCCTACAATGAGCAGTTCTTC. Encoded protein: CASSRTGSSYNEQFF.

The gene calls are TRBV3-1 (or the pseudogene TRBV3-2) and TRBJ1-6; TRBD1 aligns across 8 bases. V lost 3 bases to trimming and J lost 7 bases; unmatched junction nucleotides: 2. This CDR3 spans 14 amino acids. Germline CDR1 and CDR2: LGHDT and YNNKEL (reference sequence). The CDR3 sequence: CASSQGDRNSPLHF. Written as DNA, the CDR3 is TGTGCCAGCAGCCAGGGGGACAGGAATTCACCCCTCCACTTT.

The CDR3 sequence is CASSRQVRVGYQYF. The CDR3 DNA follows: TGTGCCAGCAGCAGACAGGTCCGGGTGGGGTATCAGTACTTC. The rearrangement links TRBV7-2 to TRBJ2-5, with D possibly matching TRBD1 (6 bases). Germline V gene sequence: CDR1 SGHTA, CDR2 FQGNSA. V lost 5 bases and J lost 11, with 21 bases in between. CDR3 size: 14 residues.

The V call is TRBV19, the J call TRBJ1-5; D ambiguous. Trimming removed 3 bases at V and 0 bases at J, with 12 bases between. The V gene's germline CDR1 is LNHDA and CDR2 SQIVND (reference sequence). The CDR3 extends over 16 amino acids. The DNA for the CDR3 is TGTGCCAGTAGTATCTCGACACCATATAGCAATCAGCCCCAGCATTTT. Protein: CASSISTPYSNQPQHF.

V gene TRBV28 combines with J gene TRBJ1-2; 10 bases align to TRBD1. V was pared by 2 bases and J by 7 bases, with 7 bases of the junction left unmatched. Looked up from germline, CDR1 is MDHEN and CDR2 is SYDVKM. CDR3 length: 15 amino acids. DNA for the CDR3: TGTGCCAGCAGTTTAACCGGGACAGGGGACGGTGGCTACACCTTC. Its translation: CASSLTGTGDGGYTF.

This clone has only a few counts. The chain combines TRBV5-1 with TRBJ2-2, with a possible D match to TRBD2 (6 bases). The V and J ends lost 5 bases and 8 bases respectively, with 16 bases between them. The CDR3 covers 14 residues. Germline V lookup: CDR1 SGHRS, CDR2 YFSETQ. DNA of the CDR3: TGCGCCAGCAGACTCGACTCCGCGGGAGGGGAGCTGTTTTTT. It yields the protein CASRLDSAGGELFF.

The rearrangement joins TRBV7-9 to TRBJ2-1, with TRBD2 matching 14 bases. Unmatched junction bases numbered 4, after V lost 1 base and J lost 5 bases. This CDR3 has 17 residues. The germline V gene has CDR1 SEHNR and CDR2 FQNEAQ (reference sequence). The CDR3 DNA is TGTGCCAGCAGCTTAGGGACTAGCGGGAGGCCCCACAATGAGCAGTTCTTC. This translates into CASSLGTSGRPHNEQFF.

This clone turned up a few times. This chain uses TRBV7-9 with TRBJ1-4; 9 nucleotides match TRBD1. The CDR3 sequence is 12 residues long. CDR1 and CDR2 from the germline V gene are SEHNR and FQNEAQ (reference sequence). Trimming cost V 3 bases and J 12 bases; bases outside gene matches: 2. The DNA for the CDR3 is TGTGCCAGCAGCTTGGGACAGGGCCAACTGTTTTTT. This codes for CASSLGQGQLFF.

This clone was seen a handful of times. The chain uses TRBV5-4 and TRBJ1-2, with D uncertain. Germline CDR1 reads SGHNT; CDR2 reads YYREEE (reference sequence). The length of the CDR3 is 13 residues. Trimming removed 2 bases at V and 2 bases at J, with 7 bases between. CDR3 bases: TGTGCCAGCAGCTTAGGAGGGAACTATGGCTACACCTTC. Amino acid sequence: CASSLGGNYGYTF.